One sample yielded the 27 T cell receptor beta chains listed below, sequenced in a study of T cell repertoires in aging, cancer and after chemotherapy. The template was genomic DNA from peripheral blood, not RNA. Multiplex touch-down PCR with TRB-A/B primers amplified rearranged V-D-J TRB sequences. TCRdb re-called the multiplex PCR reads through MiXCR, storing one row per CDR3 protein. The data contain 3,500 to 5,000 distinct CDR3 sequences, 25% to 30% of them singletons. Sequencing input: blood. The receptors come from a human donor with a blood cancer.

This clonotype is medium-sized within its sample. The V call is TRBV11-2, the J call TRBJ2-2; D is perhaps TRBD2 (5 bases). V lost 8 bases, J lost 6 bases, and 22 bases lay in between. Germline V gene sequence: CDR1 SGHAT, CDR2 FQNNGV. The CDR3 loop spans 16 amino acids. CDR3 nucleotides: TGTGCCAGCGCCCGACGGTCTAGCAGTGTGTCCGGGGAGCTGTTTTTT. Translation: CASARRSSSVSGELFF.

In its sample, this clonotype was seen once. The chain carries TRBV5-1 and TRBJ1-6; 11 positions agree with TRBD1. CDR1 SGHRS and CDR2 YFSETQ come from the germline V gene. The CDR3 spans 16 residues. With V trimmed by 4 bases and J by 10 bases, 10 bases remained unmatched. CDR3 sequence (DNA): TGCGCCAGCAGCCTAATAGGACAGGGGGCAGAGTCACCCCTCCACTTT. Its translation is CASSLIGQGAESPLHF.

By sample share, this clonotype is medium-sized. The V call is TRBV7-6, the J call TRBJ2-3, with 11 positions matching TRBD2. The CDR3 is made up of 16 amino acids. The germline V gene encodes CDR1 SGHVS and CDR2 FNYEAQ. V lost 5 bases to trimming and J lost 1 base; unmatched junction nucleotides: 5. CDR3 DNA sequence: TGTGCCAGCAGCCCGGGACTAGCGGAGGGCACAGATACGCAGTATTTT. It specifies CASSPGLAEGTDTQYF.

This clonotype was counted a single time. The chain carries TRBV5-1 and TRBJ2-2, with 12 nucleotides matching TRBD2. After removal of 4 bases from V and 2 bases from J, the junction contained 9 bases not matched to a gene. CDR3 length: 18 residues. CDR1 and CDR2 from the germline V gene are SGHRS and YFSETQ. The CDR3 protein is CASSPRLAGVGNTGELFF. CDR3 nucleotides: TGCGCCAGCAGCCCAAGACTAGCGGGAGTCGGTAACACCGGGGAGCTGTTTTTT.

A note on this clonotype: An end of the junction does not agree with germline; a read error may underlie this. CDR3 in amino acids: CASSSFPPEGGEKLLF. CDR3 nucleotides: TGTGCCAGCAGCTCCTTTCCCCCAGAGGGAGGCGAAAAACTGCTTTTT. The chain recombines TRBV5-5 with TRBJ1-4; the D is unclear. Germline values: CDR1 SGHKS, CDR2 YYEKEE (reference sequence). This CDR3 region has 16 residues.

DNA of the CDR3: TGTGCCAGCAGTCCTATCTGGGGGAGGGCCTACAATGAGCAGTTCTTC. Its translation is CASSPIWGRAYNEQFF. V usage is TRBV6-2 or TRBV6-3 and J usage is TRBJ2-1; TRBD2 matches 7 bases. CDR3 length: 16 residues. Germline assignment: CDR1 MNHEY and CDR2 SVGEGT. The J segment lost 2 bases and the V segment lost 5 bases, leaving 9 bases of the junction unmatched.

V is TRBV20-1 and J is TRBJ2-4; 9 bases line up with TRBD1. The V gene's germline CDR1 is DFQATT and CDR2 SNEGSKA (reference sequence). The CDR3 has 13 amino acids. V was clipped by 5 bases and J by 8 bases; unmatched bases: 7. In DNA form, the CDR3 reads TGCAGTGCTCCCGGGACAGGGTTGGACATTCAGTACTTC. Translation gives CSAPGTGLDIQYF.

The chain has TRBV5-1 and TRBJ2-2, with a possible D match to TRBD2 (5 bases). The germline V gene has CDR1 SGHRS and CDR2 YFSETQ. V was cut by 1 base and J by 0 bases, with 13 bases left in between. This CDR3 region has 17 residues. This CDR3 is CASSLFGGWTNTGELFF. The CDR3 DNA reads as TGCGCCAGCAGCTTGTTCGGCGGGTGGACGAACACCGGGGAGCTGTTTTTT. The whole variable domain, filled in from reference TRBV5-1 and TRBJ2-2, reads KAGVTQTPRYLIKTRGQQVTLSCSPISGHRSVSWYQQTPGQGLQFLFEYFSETQRNKGNFPGRFSGRQFSNSRSEMNVSTLELGDSALYLCASSLFGGWTNTGELFFGEGSRLTVL.

The chain recombines TRBV4-1 with TRBJ2-2, with 9 nucleotides matching TRBD1. With V trimmed by 3 bases and J by 1 base, 6 bases remained unmatched. This CDR3 spans 17 amino acids. Germline V gene lookup returns CDR1 MGHRA and CDR2 YSYEKL. This chain's CDR3 is CASSHTPGQGNTGELFF. Here the CDR3 DNA reads TGCGCCAGCAGCCATACCCCGGGACAGGGGAACACCGGGGAGCTGTTTTTT.

Sample share makes this clonotype medium-sized. The chain employs TRBV19 and TRBJ2-2, with D possibly TRBD1 on 6 matching bases. The germline gives CDR1 LNHDA, CDR2 SQIVND (reference sequence). The CDR3 has 17 amino acids. V gave up 5 bases and J gave up 2 bases, with 18 bases separating them. The CDR3 loop reads CASSWGIGGPNTGELFF. DNA for the CDR3: TGTGCCAGTAGTTGGGGGATTGGGGGCCCAAACACCGGGGAGCTGTTTTTT.

In this sample, this clonotype turned up a few times. The chain joins TRBV7-2 to TRBJ1-2; 7 nucleotides align to TRBD1. This CDR3 has 14 residues. The ends lost 7 bases at V and 3 bases at J; junction bases unmatched: 8. CDR1 and CDR2 from the germline V gene are SGHTA and FQGNSA. CDR3 amino acids: CASNPTGSYYGYTF. The CDR3, as DNA: TGTGCCAGCAACCCGACAGGGAGTTACTATGGCTACACCTTC.

By proportion, this clonotype is medium-sized (0.01 to 0.1%). This chain links TRBV18 with TRBJ2-2, with 8 positions matching TRBD1. V dropped 3 bases and J dropped 3; count of bases not matched to a gene: 6. The CDR3 has 16 residues. Looked up from germline, CDR1 is KGHSH and CDR2 is LQKENI. The CDR3 region has the DNA TGTGCCAGCTCACCGGGCAGGGGGCATGACACCGGGGAGCTGTTTTTT. This encodes CASSPGRGHDTGELFF.

This clonotype was detected a few times. V and J are TRBV6-5 and TRBJ1-1, with D perhaps matching TRBD1 (6 bases). The V gene lost 6 bases and the J gene lost 8 bases, with 19 bases spanning the gap. There are 14 residues in the CDR3. Germline lookup yields CDR1 MNHEY and CDR2 SVGAGI. The CDR3 DNA sequence: TGTGCCAGCAGGGCACGACAGGTTACTACGGAAGCTTTCTTT. Translation: CASRARQVTTEAFF.

The genes are TRBV10-3 and TRBJ2-5; 8 positions agree with TRBD1. With V trimmed by 0 bases and J by 5 bases, 5 bases remained unmatched. Germline CDR1 reads ENHRY; CDR2 reads SYGVKD. The CDR3 runs 15 residues. The CDR3, as DNA: TGTGCCATCAGTGAGTCGTGGACAGGGTGGGAGACCCAGTACTTC. Translated: CAISESWTGWETQYF.

This clonotype is medium-sized by share. This chain links TRBV6-1 with TRBJ1-5, with D uncertain. This CDR3 comprises 14 residues. Deletions cut 0 bases from V and 3 bases from J, with 6 bases between. Per the germline V gene, CDR1 is MNHNS and CDR2 is SASEGT. The CDR3 bases are TGTGCCAGCAGTGAAGCGCAACTCAATCAGCCCCAGCATTTT. Translating it yields CASSEAQLNQPQHF.

This clonotype was observed a handful of times. The rearrangement uses TRBV7-9 and TRBJ2-7; 11 bases map to TRBD1. The CDR3 has 14 residues. Germline CDR1 SEHNR, CDR2 FQNEAQ (reference sequence). V shed 5 bases and J 5 bases; nucleotides not matched to a gene: 5. CDR3 coding DNA: TGTGCCAGCAGCCCCCGGACAGGGGGCGACGAGCAGTACTTC. Translated, it gives CASSPRTGGDEQYF.

This clonotype was detected only a few times. The genes are TRBV30 and TRBJ1-5; 8 bases align to TRBD1. CDR1 is GTSNPN, CDR2 SVGIG, per germline (reference sequence). V shed 7 bases and J 1 base; nucleotides not matched to a gene: 9. This CDR3 is 15 amino acids long. CDR3 sequence (DNA): TGTGCCTTAACCGGGACAGGAGGGAGCAATCAGCCCCAGCATTTT. Protein: CALTGTGGSNQPQHF.

This clonotype was counted between two and nine times. The genes are TRBV5-5 and TRBJ1-6; D not certain. Germline CDR1 is SGHKS and CDR2 is YYEKEE (reference sequence). This CDR3 spans 16 amino acids. Between the trimmed V and J ends, which lost 0 bases and 2 bases, there was a span of 9 bases. The DNA for the CDR3 is TGTGCCAGCAGCTTGGGACCGTTGCCCTATAATTCACCCCTCCACTTT. It is translated as CASSLGPLPYNSPLHF.

This chain links TRBV10-3 with TRBJ2-7; 10 positions match TRBD2. The ends lost 3 bases at V and 3 bases at J; junction bases unmatched: 5. The CDR3 consists of 15 residues. Germline lookup yields CDR1 ENHRY and CDR2 SYGVKD. The CDR3 loop reads CAISEGLAGDYEQYF. The CDR3 coding sequence is TGTGCCATCAGTGAAGGGCTAGCGGGAGACTACGAGCAGTACTTC.

The table lists this clonotype with a few counts. The CDR3 DNA reads as TGTGCCAGCAGTTACAATGAGCAGTTCTTC. Translated: CASSYNEQFF. The chain has TRBV7-9 and TRBJ2-1; D is uncertain. Germline V gene sequence: CDR1 SEHNR, CDR2 FQNEAQ (reference sequence). This CDR3 comprises 10 residues. Trimming cost V 6 bases and J 4 bases, with 1 base left between them.

By share of the sample, this clonotype is medium-sized (0.01 to 0.1%). The chain has TRBV6-2 or TRBV6-3 and TRBJ2-1; TRBD1 matches at 7 bases. This CDR3 contains 16 residues. Germline V gives CDR1 MNHEY, CDR2 SVGEGT. With V trimmed by 3 bases and J by 8 bases, 13 bases remained unmatched. CDR3 DNA sequence: TGTGCCAGCAGTTATAGATTTTGGCAGGGGGTGGATGAGCAGTTCTTC. Translating it yields CASSYRFWQGVDEQFF.

This clonotype appeared a few times. The J gene is TRBJ2-1, the V gene TRBV5-8; 8 bases map to TRBD2. Trimming cost V 0 bases and J 9 bases; bases outside gene matches: 8. CDR1 SGHTS and CDR2 YDEGEE come from the germline V gene. The length of the CDR3 is 15 residues. CDR3 loop: CASSLATVAGSEQFF. Written as DNA, the CDR3 is TGTGCCAGCAGCTTGGCAACCGTAGCGGGAAGTGAGCAGTTCTTC.

The chain employs TRBV28 and TRBJ2-1; 9 positions agree with TRBD1. The germline CDR1 and CDR2 sequences are MDHEN and SYDVKM. V lost 6 bases and J lost 10; bases outside the gene matches: 10. There are 14 residues in the CDR3. The CDR3 region has the DNA TGTGCCAGCAGAGGACAGGGGCGAAAGGGAGAGCAGTTCTTC. Encoded protein: CASRGQGRKGEQFF.

J is TRBJ1-1 and V is TRBV29-1; 7 bases fit TRBD1. V dropped 6 bases and J dropped 5; count of bases not matched to a gene: 9. The CDR3 sequence is 13 residues long. In germline, CDR1 is SQVTM, CDR2 ANQGSEA. CDR3 sequence (DNA): TGCAGCGTCGCGGGACAGACGAAAACTGAAGCTTTCTTT. Residues: CSVAGQTKTEAFF.

V is TRBV30 and J is TRBJ2-3; TRBD2 matches at 10 bases. V gave up 4 bases and J gave up 5 bases; unmatched junction bases: 9. This CDR3 is built from 15 residues. CDR1 and CDR2 from the germline V gene are GTSNPN and SVGIG (reference sequence). The CDR3 DNA is TGTGCCTGGACTGGGCTAGCGGGAGTGCAAGATACGCAGTATTTT. It encodes CAWTGLAGVQDTQYF.

The chain carries TRBV30 and TRBJ1-1, with D perhaps TRBD1 (5 bases). CDR1 and CDR2 (germline): GTSNPN, SVGIG (reference sequence). This CDR3 spans 13 amino acids. Trimming removed 0 bases at V and 0 bases at J, with 5 bases between. CDR3 DNA: TGTGCCTGGAGTGTGACAGTGAACACTGAAGCTTTCTTT. Protein: CAWSVTVNTEAFF.

As concerns this clonotype: A read error may account for a junction end that differs from germline. The chain uses TRBV15 and TRBJ2-7; 7 positions match TRBD1. Germline CDR1 LNHNV, CDR2 YYDKDF (reference sequence). The CDR3 consists of 15 residues. CDR3 in DNA: TGTGCCACCAGTATCCAGACAGGGAGCTCCTACGAGCTGTACTTC. This gives the protein CATSIQTGSSYELYF.